A single sample is the source of the 20 T cell receptor beta chains below, sequenced in a study of Ad26.COV2.S vaccination and SARS-CoV-2 variants. Assay: immunoSEQ multiplex PCR; the TCRdb copy retains only in-frame clones and omits some. The sample comprises 250,000 or so clones, approximately 90% of which are singletons, and 2.9% rests with the top ten. Treatment here: 15 to 20 received Ad26.COV2.S at low or high dose, single or two shots; roughly five received placebo; per-sample allocation not given. All samples were drawn on day 63, counting from the first vaccine or placebo injection. The sample in question was peripheral blood, obtained in a trial of Ad26.COV2.S vaccine versus placebo. The receptors come from a person between 18 and 59 years old who received the Ad26.COV2.S COVID-19 vaccine or a placebo.

This chain joins TRBV5-8 and TRBJ2-7; D is unclear. Germline V lookup: CDR1 SGHTS, CDR2 YDEGEE. CDR3 length: 15 residues. Trimming removed 1 base from V and 2 bases from J, with 13 bases in between. CDR3 sequence: CASSLFFTTAYEQYF. CDR3 DNA sequence: TGTGCCAGCAGCTTGTTCTTTACCACAGCCTACGAGCAGTACTTC.

This clone showed up just once. This chain uses TRBV24-1 with TRBJ1-2; D unclear. The CDR3 runs 11 residues. V lost 0 bases and J 6 bases, leaving 1 base between the germline ends. Germline V CDR1 and CDR2: KGHDR, SFDVKD. The CDR3 loop reads CATSDLDGYTF. The CDR3 DNA reads as TGTGCCACCAGTGATTTGGATGGCTACACCTTC.

This rearrangement joins TRBV3-1 (or the pseudogene TRBV3-2) to TRBJ2-3; 13 bases are shared with TRBD2. V was clipped by 1 base and J by 0 bases; unmatched bases: 7. The germline V gene encodes CDR1 LGHDT and CDR2 YNNKEL (reference sequence). The CDR3 covers 19 residues. Here the CDR3 reads CASSQGTSGGTLSTDTQYF. CDR3 bases: TGTGCCAGCAGCCAAGGGACTAGCGGGGGAACTTTAAGCACAGATACGCAGTATTTT.

V gene TRBV27 combines with J gene TRBJ2-3; 13 positions match TRBD2. Trimming at V came to 3 bases and at J to 6 bases, leaving 12 bases not matched to a gene. The CDR3 is made up of 18 amino acids. Germline V gene lookup returns CDR1 MNHEY and CDR2 SMNVEV (reference sequence). The CDR3 DNA sequence: TGTGCCAGCAGTTTCCAAGGCGGGGGACTAGCGGGGTCGGATACGCAGTATTTT. Protein product: CASSFQGGGLAGSDTQYF.

This rearrangement joins TRBV18 to TRBJ1-1; maybe TRBD1 (6 bases). This CDR3 contains 17 residues. CDR1 KGHSH and CDR2 LQKENI come from the germline V gene. Trimming cost V 3 bases and J 8 bases, with 25 bases left between them. In nucleotides, the CDR3 is TGTGCCAGCTCACCCCAGGACAGCGCCCGTAGTGGAAGCGAAGCTTTCTTT. Translated: CASSPQDSARSGSEAFF.

The chain recombines TRBV5-4 with TRBJ1-3; D is undetermined. Trimming cost V 2 bases and J 12 bases, with 18 bases left between them. The CDR3 contains 14 residues. Germline V gene sequence: CDR1 SGHNT, CDR2 YYREEE (reference sequence). The CDR3 nucleotides read TGTGCCAGCAGCTTACAAGGCCTCGGAGATGACATATATTTT. Translated, it gives CASSLQGLGDDIYF.

The V call is TRBV7-9, the J call TRBJ2-3; no reliable D call. Trimming took off 4 bases at V and 4 bases at J, with 6 bases between the two ends. Germline CDR1 and CDR2: SEHNR and FQNEAQ (reference sequence). CDR3 length equals 12 residues. CDR3 sequence reads: CASSYPADTQYF. The CDR3 bases are TGTGCCAGCAGCTACCCGGCAGATACGCAGTATTTT.

J is TRBJ2-2 and V is TRBV7-2, with TRBD2 matching over 15 bases. Looked up from germline, CDR1 is SGHTA and CDR2 is FQGNSA. V trimming: 5 bases; J trimming: 5 bases; junction bases outside the gene matches: 12. The CDR3 spans 19 residues. For the CDR3, the DNA is TGTGCCAGCAGCCTCCTTGGACTAGCGGGGGGGCCACGGACCGGGGAGCTGTTTTTT. This sequence encodes CASSLLGLAGGPRTGELFF.

The genes are TRBV10-3 and TRBJ1-2; the match to TRBD1 covers 10 bases. With 10 bases clipped from V and 6 bases from J, the junction kept 17 bases outside the gene matches. From germline, CDR1 is ENHRY and CDR2 SYGVKD. CDR3 size: 16 residues. CDR3 region: CATLSTGTGVSHGYTF. CDR3 nucleotide sequence: TGTGCCACACTATCCACCGGGACAGGGGTCTCTCATGGCTACACCTTC.

This CDR3 is CASSEEAGGAFKEKLFF. In DNA, the CDR3 is TGTGCCAGCAGTGAAGAGGCAGGGGGCGCGTTTAAGGAAAAACTGTTTTTT. This chain links TRBV2 with TRBJ1-4; 8 nucleotides align to TRBD1. The germline gives CDR1 SNHLY, CDR2 FYNNEI. The CDR3 sequence is 17 residues long. After removal of 1 base from V and 8 bases from J, the junction contained 12 bases not matched to a gene.

This chain uses TRBV4-2 with TRBJ1-1; possible D gene TRBD1, 6 bases. Germline values: CDR1 LGHNA, CDR2 YNFKEQ. V was shortened by 5 bases and J by 3 bases, with 10 bases between the two germline ends. This CDR3 has 13 residues. CDR3 sequence reads: CASSSNRDTEAFF. In DNA, the CDR3 is TGTGCCAGCAGCTCCAACAGGGACACTGAAGCTTTCTTT.

V usage is TRBV4-1 and J usage is TRBJ2-7; the match to TRBD1 covers 9 bases. The V and J ends lost 2 bases and 4 bases, in that order; junction bases with no gene match: 12. Germline lookup yields CDR1 MGHRA and CDR2 YSYEKL. CDR3 length: 17 residues. The CDR3 reads CASSQMGQGTGVYEQYF. DNA for the CDR3: TGCGCCAGCAGCCAAATGGGACAGGGCACGGGGGTTTACGAGCAGTACTTC.

V and J are TRBV27 and TRBJ1-1; 10 bases map to TRBD1. CDR1 is MNHEY, CDR2 SMNVEV, per germline (reference sequence). Trimming removed 6 bases from V and 0 bases from J; junction bases left unmatched: 10. This CDR3 spans 17 amino acids. This CDR3 is CASRDTGQGLVNTEAFF. The CDR3 DNA sequence: TGTGCCAGCAGAGACACGGGACAGGGGCTGGTGAACACTGAAGCTTTCTTT.

V gene TRBV5-1 combines with J gene TRBJ2-1; 9 bases are shared with TRBD2. The CDR3 is made up of 15 amino acids. Germline CDR1 SGHRS, CDR2 YFSETQ. V was pared by 3 bases and J by 1 base, with 2 bases of the junction left unmatched. The CDR3 bases are TGCGCCAGCAGCTCGACTAGCGGATCCTACAATGAGCAGTTCTTC. This gives the protein CASSSTSGSYNEQFF.

The chain uses TRBV3-1 (or the pseudogene TRBV3-2) and TRBJ2-7; D possibly matches TRBD1 or TRBD2 (5 bases each). Trimming took 4 bases from V and 7 from J, leaving 11 bases between them. The CDR3 is made up of 12 amino acids. Germline CDR1 and CDR2: LGHDT and YNNKEL (reference sequence). In DNA form, the CDR3 reads TGTGCCAGCAGCCCCCGCGAGGGGGAGCAGTACTTC. As protein: CASSPREGEQYF.

The chain carries TRBV9 and TRBJ2-3; no definite D call. Germline V gene lookup returns CDR1 SGDLS and CDR2 YYNGEE. Between the trimmed V and J ends, which lost 0 bases and 14 bases, there was a span of 19 bases. This CDR3 contains 14 residues. The CDR3 DNA reads TGTGCCAGCAGCGTAGAATATGGCGGCACCCGACTGTATTTT. Its translation is CASSVEYGGTRLYF.

Note on this clone: This may be a read error, as it is one base from a much larger clone. The sample has other DNA sequences that encode this CDR3 too. The chain combines TRBV6-5 with TRBJ1-6; unclear D gene. The CDR3 contains 14 residues. CDR1 and CDR2 (germline): MNHEY, SVGAGI. Trimming stripped 2 bases from V and 0 bases from J, with 2 bases between. The CDR3 nucleotides are TGTGCCAGCAGTTACAGCTCCTATAATTCACCCCTCCACTTT. It yields the protein CASSYSSYNSPLHF.

This clone came up once. The V call is TRBV4-1, the J call TRBJ1-2; D gene unclear. Germline lookup yields CDR1 MGHRA and CDR2 YSYEKL. Trimming took 4 bases from V and 2 from J, leaving 14 bases between them. The length of the CDR3 is 15 residues. CDR3 nucleotide sequence: TGCGCCAGCAGCCTAACGGCTACAGCGAACTATGGCTACACCTTC. It translates to CASSLTATANYGYTF.

Notes on this clone: The DNA is left out, because the CDR3 cannot be placed on it with certainty; the CDR3 is given as TCRdb lists it. Here the CDR3 reads CASILDRANSYEQYV. The V call is TRBV6-5, the J call TRBJ2-7; the table's TRBD1 call for D was not verified on the DNA. Germline V CDR1 and CDR2: MNHEY, SVGAGI. Counting both end residues, the CDR3 totals 15 amino acids.

The gene calls are TRBV6-2 or TRBV6-3 and TRBJ2-1; tentative D call: TRBD1 (5 bases). The germline V gene has CDR1 MNHEY and CDR2 SVGEGT. The CDR3 runs to 13 residues. Trimming stripped 6 bases from V and 12 bases from J, with 18 bases between. The chain's CDR3 is CASSSTVGVGQFF. CDR3 in DNA: TGTGCCAGCAGCTCAACTGTAGGGGTGGGGCAGTTCTTC.